Listed below are T cell receptor beta chains from one sample, sequenced in a study of CD8 T cells in ankylosing spondylitis. TCRdb analysed the 5' RACE reads with MiXCR anew, one entry per CDR3 protein. This sample carries 450,000 to 550,000 distinct CDR3 sequences, over 4% of them seen once, and the ten largest clones take around 3.5%. Material: blood, either unsorted or a sorted T cell fraction (not recorded which). The receptors stem from a male donor with ankylosing spondylitis. Both conserved end residues are part of each CDR3. A D gene is named only where the DNA matches it firmly. Size is omitted from some rows. Given values are once, few, many or a class for expanded clones.

>.|TRBV28|TRBD2|TRBJ2-1
CASSPPGLAVYNEQFF
TGTGCCAGCAGCCCGCCGGGACTAGCGGTATACAATGAGCAGTTCTTC
>many|TRBV7-2|TRBD1|TRBJ1-1
CASSFRDRGPEAFF
TGTGCCAGCAGCTTCCGGGACAGGGGTCCTGAAGCTTTCTTT
>many|TRBV12-5|.|TRBJ1-1
CASGLSNLAFF
TGTGCTAGTGGTTTGTCAAACCTAGCTTTCTTT
>few|TRBV20-1|TRBD1|TRBJ1-1
CSVPGDREAFF
TGCAGTGTCCCGGGGGACAGAGAAGCTTTCTTT
>many|TRBV28|.|TRBJ2-3
CASSPGLKKDTQYF
TGTGCCAGCAGCCCGGGACTTAAGAAAGATACGCAGTATTTT
>.|TRBV27|.|TRBJ1-2
CASSGGDLWYDGYTF
TGTGCCAGCAGTGGGGGTGATTTATGGTACGATGGCTACACCTTC
>many|TRBV6-5|.|TRBJ1-1
CASSYSKWGTEAFF
TGTGCCAGCAGTTACTCGAAATGGGGCACTGAAGCTTTCTTT
>many|TRBV12-3/TRBV12-4|TRBD1|TRBJ2-1
CASSTRTGTYNEQFF
TGTGCCAGCAGTACTCGGACAGGGACCTACAATGAGCAGTTCTTC
>many|TRBV6-5|.|TRBJ2-7
CASSFTTDSYEQYF
TGTGCCAGCAGTTTTACGACAGACTCCTACGAGCAGTACTTC
>many|TRBV4-3|.|TRBJ1-2
CASSQEWATNYGYTF
TGCGCCAGCAGCCAAGAATGGGCCACGAACTATGGCTACACCTTC
>.|TRBV20-1|.|TRBJ1-2
CSARAPGTDGYTF
TGCAGTGCTAGAGCACCAGGGACCGATGGCTACACCTTC
>many|TRBV29-1|.|TRBJ2-1
CSADVPGLIAGFF
TGCAGCGCCGACGTCCCGGGACTCATAGCCGGGTTCTTC
>many|TRBV24-1|.|TRBJ1-2
CATSSRRGASGSYTF
TGTGCCACCAGCTCACGGCGGGGGGCCTCCGGGAGCTACACCTTC
>many|TRBV6-1|TRBD2|TRBJ2-1
CASSDGSGEHREQFF
TGTGCCAGCAGTGATGGTAGCGGGGAGCATCGGGAGCAGTTCTTC
>many|TRBV20-1|.|TRBJ2-4
CSAREPPGKNIQYF
TGCAGTGCTAGAGAACCCCCAGGCAAAAACATTCAGTACTTC
>many|TRBV12-3/TRBV12-4|TRBD2|TRBJ2-7
CASSVGTRGYEQYF
TGTGCCAGCAGCGTCGGGACTAGAGGTTACGAGCAGTACTTC
>.|TRBV11-3|TRBD2|TRBJ2-7
CASSAGTSGGQQYF
TGTGCCAGCAGCGCCGGGACTAGCGGGGGTCAGCAGTACTTC
>many|TRBV27|.|TRBJ1-2
CASRPARGLGYTF
TGTGCCAGCAGGCCCGCCAGGGGCTTGGGCTACACCTTC
>many|TRBV7-2|.|TRBJ2-2
CASSLDIGTGELFF
TGTGCCAGCAGCTTAGATATCGGCACCGGGGAGCTGTTTTTT
>many|TRBV20-1|.|TRBJ2-3
CSALETVTNTQYF
TGCAGTGCTCTAGAGACAGTAACCAATACGCAGTATTTT